This T cell receptor (beta chain) stems from a study of T cells in Graves' hyperthyroidism and ophthalmopathy. The TCR beta CDR3 regions underwent amplification using RNA transcripts as the source. The HTBI primer set drove a first-round RT-PCR of the TCR CDR3. TCRdb fed the multiplex PCR reads into MiXCR, producing one record per CDR3 protein. This table holds about 570,000 distinct CDR3 sequences, 35% to 55% found once. A remark on this clonotype: What it binds is not known.

Patients having uncontrolled infection, another autoimmune disease, pregnancy or lactation were not included. General study results and limits: In blood, most of the thyroid clonotypes expanded above 0.001 were also present.

The sample was peripheral blood or thyroid tissue (not recorded which). The TCR was taken from an adult woman with Graves' disease, either hyperthyroidism or ophthalmopathy (not recorded which).

The CDR3 sequence: CASSSFLTGTGNSPLHF. CDR3 nucleotides: TGTGCCAGCAGTTCCTTTCTTACCGGGACAGGGAATTCACCCCTCCACTTT. This rearrangement joins TRBV6-5 to TRBJ1-6, with TRBD1 matching over 9 bases. The V segment lost 4 bases and the J segment 7 bases; nucleotides outside the gene matches: 11. Germline V gene sequence: CDR1 MNHEY, CDR2 SVGAGI. The CDR3 is 17 residues long.